This TCR beta chain is drawn from a study of T cells in Graves' hyperthyroidism and ophthalmopathy. Amplified regions were TCR beta CDR3 sequences from RNA transcripts. Initially, a first-round RT-PCR of the TCR CDR3 employed the HTBI primer set. MiXCR, run by TCRdb on the multiplex PCR reads, gives a single entry per CDR3 protein. This sample has 700,000 to 950,000 distinct CDR3 sequences, with roughly a third found just once. V was clipped by 3 bases and J by 5 bases, with 11 bases between them. The CDR3 has 14 residues. CDR1 and CDR2 from the germline V gene are SGHRS and YFSETQ. Remarks on this clonotype: Since a much larger clone is just one base distant, this may be a read error.

PBMCs were derived from 9.5 to 10 ml fresh peripheral blood. J is TRBJ1-4 and V is TRBV5-1; D not resolved. The sequenced sample was blood. The receptor comes from a woman in her thirties or forties with Graves' hyperthyroidism. Here the CDR3 DNA reads TGCGCCAGCAGCTCGGGTAGTTCGAATGAAAAACTGTTTTTT. It specifies CASSSGSSNEKLFF.